This passage covers 26 T cell receptor beta chains from one sample sequenced in a study of blood T cells in healthy people across ages (dated by TCRdb to about 2015). The library was prepared using 5' RACE. Data came from an Illumina HiSeq 2500. A second PCR of roughly 7 to 11 cycles was performed with a sample-barcoded 5' primer and a J-beta primer mix. TCRdb's own reprocessing of the public reads used fastp at Q25 and MiXCR and kept productive beta chains. Each record represents a unique CDR3 protein, reported with the most common genes and DNA among its rows. The sample includes 1.5 million to 2 million distinct CDR3 sequences, with 25% to 30% observed a single time. The top ten clonotypes cover around 7.7% of the sample. The sequenced sample was blood. These receptors were obtained from a woman aged 30 to 39 in good health.

The chain recombines TRBV7-9 with TRBJ2-1, with a tentative D call TRBD1 (6 bases). V gave up 3 bases and J gave up 7 bases, with 19 bases separating them. The length of the CDR3 is 16 residues. Germline V lookup: CDR1 SEHNR, CDR2 FQNEAQ (reference sequence). CDR3 sequence (DNA): TGTGCCAGCAGCTTCTTCCTGGGGGCAAGTAGGAATGAGCAGTTCTTC. Residues: CASSFFLGASRNEQFF.

V is TRBV4-3 and J is TRBJ2-1, with D perhaps matching TRBD1 (5 bases). Trimming took 0 bases from V and 1 from J, leaving 13 bases between them. Germline assignment: CDR1 LGHNA and CDR2 YSLEER. The CDR3 runs to 17 residues. CDR3 sequence (DNA): TGCGCCAGCAGCCAAGATCAGAGCCAGGGTTCCTACAATGAGCAGTTCTTC. Protein sequence: CASSQDQSQGSYNEQFF.

Points on this clonotype: One junction end does not reproduce the germline sequence, and a read error may be involved. The chain combines TRBV9 with TRBJ1-2; the D gene is possibly TRBD1 (6 bases). CDR3 length: 15 residues. Looked up from germline, CDR1 is SGDLS and CDR2 is YYNGEE. Written as DNA, the CDR3 is TGTGCCAGCAGCGTAGATGAGGACAGATTCTATGGCTACGCCTTC. This sequence encodes CASSVDEDRFYGYAF.

This clonotype was counted many times. The chain carries TRBV15 and TRBJ2-5; 9 nucleotides line up with TRBD1. Trimming cost V 0 bases and J 6 bases; bases outside gene matches: 5. Per germline, CDR1 LNHNV and CDR2 YYDKDF (reference sequence). This CDR3 comprises 15 residues. In DNA form, the CDR3 reads TGTGCCACCAGCAGAGAGGACAGGGGAGGACAGACCCAGTACTTC. It codes for CATSREDRGGQTQYF.

This clonotype came up many times. This chain joins TRBV7-2 and TRBJ2-7, with 9 bases that match TRBD1. This CDR3 comprises 14 residues. Germline V gene sequence: CDR1 SGHTA, CDR2 FQGNSA. V lost 4 bases to trimming and J lost 4 bases; unmatched junction nucleotides: 5. The CDR3 DNA follows: TGTGCCAGCAGCTCAGGACAGGGGAAGTACGAGCAGTACTTC. Amino acid sequence: CASSSGQGKYEQYF.

This clonotype has ten or more counts. The CDR3 nucleotides are TGTGCCAGCAGTTTATCGAAGGCTGCCAGCTCCTACGAGCAGTACTTC. Translating it yields CASSLSKAASSYEQYF. The rearrangement uses TRBV27 and TRBJ2-7; D is uncertain. V lost 0 bases and J lost 0, with 12 bases in between. Germline CDR1 is MNHEY and CDR2 is SMNVEV (reference sequence). The CDR3 length is 16 residues.

This clonotype was recorded at least ten times. The chain has TRBV29-1 and TRBJ1-2; unclear D gene. This CDR3 region has 10 residues. The germline CDR1 and CDR2 sequences are SQVTM and ANQGSEA. Trimming shortened V by 0 bases and J by 8 bases, and 4 bases separated the two germline ends. The CDR3 reads CSVEEGGYTF. In nucleotides, the CDR3 is TGCAGCGTTGAAGAGGGCGGCTACACCTTC.

This rearrangement joins TRBV5-1 to TRBJ2-7, with D tentatively TRBD1 (6 bases). The V gene lost 4 bases and the J gene lost 3 bases, with 14 bases spanning the gap. The CDR3 has 14 amino acids. Germline CDR1 is SGHRS and CDR2 is YFSETQ. CDR3 coding DNA: TGCGCCAGCAGCGAGGGGGAAGTCCGCTACGAGCAGTACTTC. Protein product: CASSEGEVRYEQYF.

This clonotype showed up just a few times. This clone may be a read error of a much larger clone one base away. The genes are TRBV6-2 or TRBV6-3 and TRBJ1-1; the D gene is possibly TRBD1 (5 bases). Germline CDR1 MNHEY, CDR2 SVGEGT. V dropped 7 bases and J dropped 1 base, with 7 bases sitting between them. The CDR3 contains 12 residues. The chain's CDR3 is CASMGENTEAFF. As DNA, the CDR3 is TGTGCCAGCATGGGGGAGAACACTGAAGCTTTCTTT.

The chain uses TRBV29-1 and TRBJ1-5, with 7 bases fitting TRBD1. J was trimmed by 3 bases and V by 8 bases; bases with no gene match: 10. Germline lookup yields CDR1 SQVTM and CDR2 ANQGSEA. This CDR3 has 14 residues. The CDR3 region has the DNA TGCAGCTACCGGACAGGAGGTATCAATCAGCCCCAGCATTTT. Residues: CSYRTGGINQPQHF.

The gene calls are TRBV20-1 and TRBJ1-6; 7 bases map to TRBD1. Germline CDR1 is DFQATT and CDR2 is SNEGSKA (reference sequence). The CDR3 length is 12 residues. CDR3 DNA: TGCAGGCATGGGACAGTCCATTCACCCCTCCACTTT. Its translation: CRHGTVHSPLHF.

This clonotype was picked up one time. The chain carries TRBV5-1 and TRBJ1-1; D not certain. Trimming stripped 5 bases from V and 2 bases from J, with 16 bases between. This CDR3 comprises 15 residues. CDR1 and CDR2 (germline): SGHRS, YFSETQ. The CDR3 protein is CASRKHPTVNTEAFF. The CDR3, as DNA: TGCGCCAGCAGAAAACACCCAACAGTTAACACTGAAGCTTTCTTT.

This clonotype has more than one count but fewer than ten. The chain joins TRBV21-1 to TRBJ2-7; the D segment call TRBD1 is taken from the table without a DNA check. TRBV21-1 counts as a pseudogene. The CDR3 sequence is 16 residues long. This chain's CDR3 is CASSTLGQGVSYEQYF. In nucleotides, the CDR3 is TGTGCCAGCAGTACCCTTGGACAGGGGGTATCCTACGAGCAGTACTTC.

The V and J genes are TRBV7-3 and TRBJ2-3; D possibly matches TRBD1 or TRBD2 (5 bases each). The CDR3 is 16 amino acids. V lost 4 bases and J lost 1, with 15 bases in between. Germline CDR1 reads SGHTA; CDR2 reads FQGTGA. Here the CDR3 DNA reads TGTGCCAGCAGCTCCCCCCGTGAGGGGCGCACAGATACGCAGTATTTT. It translates to CASSSPREGRTDTQYF.

This clonotype was seen only a few times. The V gene is TRBV6-5, the J gene TRBJ2-1; 14 bases are shared with TRBD2. Unmatched junction bases numbered 8, after V lost 4 bases and J lost 9 bases. Germline CDR1 reads MNHEY; CDR2 reads SVGAGI. This CDR3 is built from 16 residues. CDR3 DNA: TGTGCCAGCAGTTCCCCGACTAGCGGGAGGGCCGGTGAGCAGTTCTTC. It codes for CASSSPTSGRAGEQFF.

The chain combines TRBV25-1 with TRBJ1-5; weak D call: TRBD1 (5 bases). This CDR3 is built from 15 residues. The V end was cut by 2 bases, the J end by 3 bases, with 11 bases between. Germline CDR1 and CDR2: MGHDK and SYGVNS. CDR3 protein: CASSEEAGNNQPQHF. In DNA, the CDR3 is TGTGCCAGCAGTGAAGAGGCAGGGAACAATCAGCCCCAGCATTTT.

This clonotype occurred many times. The chain joins TRBV6-2 or TRBV6-3 to TRBJ2-7; D unresolved. Germline assignment: CDR1 MNHEY and CDR2 SVGEGT. This CDR3 has 11 amino acids. V lost 6 bases, J lost 6 bases, and 9 bases lay in between. The CDR3 DNA sequence: TGTGCCAGCAGCCGGCGGTCCGAGCAGTACTTC. It translates to CASSRRSEQYF.

V gene TRBV3-1 combines with J gene TRBJ1-2; D not resolved. Trimming left V 1 base short and J 2 bases short, with 11 bases between. Germline assignment: CDR1 LGHDT and CDR2 YNNKEL (reference sequence). The CDR3 consists of 15 residues. The CDR3 nucleotides are TGTGCCAGCAGCCAAGGAAAAGGATTAAACTATGGCTACACCTTC. It codes for CASSQGKGLNYGYTF.

About this clonotype itself: Possible read error: a much larger clone is one base away. This chain uses TRBV6-6 with TRBJ2-3; D tentatively fits TRBD1 or TRBD2 (5 bases each). From germline, CDR1 is MNHNY and CDR2 SVGAGI (reference sequence). This CDR3 is built from 13 residues. In DNA form, the CDR3 reads TGTGTCAGCAGCTGGGACAGCACAGATACGCAGTATTTT. Amino acids: CVSSWDSTDTQYF.

In this sample, this clonotype turned up once. The rearrangement links TRBV25-1 to TRBJ2-5; 8 positions match TRBD2. This CDR3 contains 14 residues. Germline values: CDR1 MGHDK, CDR2 SYGVNS. After removal of 3 bases from V and 11 bases from J, the junction contained 11 bases not matched to a gene. The DNA for the CDR3 is TGTGCCAGCAGTGACCCCGGGAGGGCCCATGAGCAGTACTTC. The encoded protein is CASSDPGRAHEQYF.

Concerning this clonotype itself: The conserved final phenylalanine or tryptophan is absent from the CDR3, which likely points to a read error. The CDR3, as DNA: TGTGCCAGCAGTCAGGGTGGGTCTGGGGAGACCCAGTACTGC. This encodes CASSQGGSGETQYC. The chain combines TRBV7-2 with TRBJ2-5; possible D gene TRBD1, 5 bases. The germline V gene has CDR1 SGHTA and CDR2 FQGNSA. CDR3 length equals 14 residues. V dropped 6 bases and J dropped 5 bases, with 16 bases sitting between them.

Worth noting for this clonotype: This may be a read error, as it is one base from a much larger clone. The conserved phenylalanine or tryptophan normally closing the CDR3 is absent here, so this likely arose from a read error. The CDR3 loop is CASSFGTGFYTV. For the CDR3, the DNA is TGTGCCAGCAGTTTTGGCACAGGTTTTTACACCGTC. V gene TRBV6-5 combines with J gene TRBJ1-2; tentative D call: TRBD1 (5 bases). V was shortened by 4 bases and J by 11 bases, with 14 bases between the two germline ends. CDR1 is MNHEY and CDR2 is SVGAGI in the germline V gene. The CDR3 is 12 amino acids.

This clonotype was picked up a small number of times. An end of the junction does not agree with germline; a read error may underlie this. The chain is built from TRBV4-2 and TRBJ2-3, with 10 bases matching TRBD2. CDR1 is LGHNA and CDR2 is YNFKEQ in the germline V gene. The CDR3 totals 16 residues. The CDR3 region has the DNA TGCGCCAGCAGCCAAATCGGGACTAGCGGCACAGATACGCAGTATTTT. Its protein product is CASSQIGTSGTDTQYF.

This clonotype came up many times. The V call is TRBV29-1, the J call TRBJ2-3, with TRBD2 matching 10 bases. The CDR3 loop spans 14 amino acids. V lost 6 bases, J lost 6 bases, and 9 bases stayed unmatched. Germline-derived CDR1 and CDR2 are SQVTM and ANQGSEA. Here the CDR3 DNA reads TGCAGCGTCTCACTAGCGGGGACCCGGGATACGCAGTATTTT. Translating gives CSVSLAGTRDTQYF.

This chain connects TRBV12-3 or TRBV12-4 to TRBJ2-5; D is unresolved. V lost 6 bases, J lost 11 bases, and 16 bases lay in between. There are 12 residues in the CDR3. In DNA form, the CDR3 reads TGTGCCAGCAGAGTGAGAGGAGATGCGCAGTACTTC. Its translation is CASRVRGDAQYF.

There are a few counts of this clonotype. The junction departs from the called germline gene at one end, perhaps through a read error. The chain employs TRBV7-7 and TRBJ2-5; no reliable D call. Germline V CDR1 and CDR2: SSHAT, FNYEAQ (reference sequence). CDR3 length equals 13 residues. The CDR3 sequence is CAGSPRPTETQYF. The CDR3 coding sequence is TGTGCCGGCAGCCCTCGGCCTACGGAGACCCAGTACTTC.